The next 21 T cell receptor beta chains were all read from a single sample in a study of blood T cell repertoires in COVID-19. Some clones are missing from TCRdb's copy, which holds only in-frame ones; the method was immunoSEQ multiplex PCR. This sample yields roughly 21,000 clones, of which roughly 88% are seen a single time; 12% belongs to the top ten. The sequencing input was peripheral blood. Receptors originate from an elderly woman with active or convalescent COVID-19.

The chain carries TRBV7-9 and TRBJ2-3, with TRBD1 matching over 7 bases. Germline CDR1 is SEHNR and CDR2 is FQNEAQ (reference sequence). The CDR3 loop spans 12 amino acids. The ends lost 4 bases at V and 8 bases at J; junction bases unmatched: 3. The CDR3 here is CASSSTGVTQYF. In DNA form, the CDR3 reads TGTGCCAGCAGCTCTACAGGGGTTACGCAGTATTTT.

The rearrangement uses TRBV18 and TRBJ1-6; D possibly corresponds to TRBD1 (6 bases). Germline CDR1 reads KGHSH; CDR2 reads LQKENI. V was trimmed by 3 bases and J by 7 bases, leaving 7 bases between them. This CDR3 has 13 residues. In nucleotides, the CDR3 is TGTGCCAGCTCACCGGGGGCGAATTCACCCCTCCACTTT. This encodes CASSPGANSPLHF.

The chain has TRBV27 and TRBJ2-2; D gene ambiguous. The ends were cut back, 2 bases at V and 4 bases at J, with 5 bases in the middle. Germline CDR1 and CDR2: MNHEY and SMNVEV (reference sequence). There are 13 residues in the CDR3. The CDR3 protein is CASSLTSTGELFF. The DNA of the CDR3 is TGTGCCAGCAGTTTAACATCCACCGGGGAGCTGTTTTTT.

The chain uses TRBV7-2 and TRBJ2-1; tentatively, D is TRBD2 (7 bases). The germline CDR1 and CDR2 sequences are SGHTA and FQGNSA. V was clipped by 5 bases and J by 3 bases, with 14 bases between them. CDR3 size: 15 residues. CDR3 protein: CASSPGEGVYNEQFF. In nucleotides, the CDR3 is TGTGCCAGCAGCCCAGGGGAGGGGGTCTACAATGAGCAGTTCTTC.

The chain carries TRBV5-1 and TRBJ2-7; 8 nucleotides agree with TRBD1. V trimming: 4 bases; J trimming: 5 bases; junction bases outside the gene matches: 8. The CDR3 totals 14 residues. Germline V CDR1 and CDR2: SGHRS, YFSETQ. Written as DNA, the CDR3 is TGCGCCAGCAGCGGACAGGGTGTCGGGCACGAGCAGTACTTC. Residues: CASSGQGVGHEQYF. Filled out from reference TRBV5-1 and TRBJ2-7, the complete variable domain reads KAGVTQTPRYLIKTRGQQVTLSCSPISGHRSVSWYQQTPGQGLQFLFEYFSETQRNKGNFPGRFSGRQFSNSRSEMNVSTLELGDSALYLCASSGQGVGHEQYFGPGTRLTVT.

The rearrangement links TRBV2 to TRBJ1-2; 11 bases map to TRBD1. Germline-derived CDR1 and CDR2 are SNHLY and FYNNEI. The CDR3 runs to 14 residues. V shed 4 bases and J 4 bases; nucleotides not matched to a gene: 2. This CDR3 reads CASSGGTGGYGYTF. The CDR3 DNA reads TGTGCCAGCAGTGGAGGGACAGGGGGCTATGGCTACACCTTC.

The genes are TRBV24-1 and TRBJ1-5, with a weak D call TRBD1 (6 bases). The CDR3 runs to 15 residues. V dropped 4 bases and J dropped 11 bases, with 20 bases sitting between them. CDR1 is KGHDR, CDR2 SFDVKD, per germline. CDR3 nucleotide sequence: TGTGCCACCAGTGACCACGGGGAGGGGGACGTAGCCCAGCATTTT. Encoded protein: CATSDHGEGDVAQHF.

The chain is built from TRBV7-9 and TRBJ1-6, with TRBD1 matching 8 bases. The CDR3 spans 16 residues. From germline, CDR1 is SEHNR and CDR2 FQNEAQ (reference sequence). V shed 5 bases, J shed 13 bases, and the junction held 16 bases outside the gene matches. Here the CDR3 reads CASSPRTGSIGYPLHF. For the CDR3, the DNA is TGTGCCAGCAGCCCACGGACAGGGAGCATAGGATACCCCCTCCACTTT. Full variable domain (remainder filled in from reference TRBV7-9 and TRBJ1-6): DTGVSQNPRHKITKRGQNVTFRCDPISEHNRLYWYRQTLGQGPEFLTYFQNEAQLEKSRLLSDRFSAERPKGSFSTLEIQRTEQGDSAMYLCASSPRTGSIGYPLHFGNGTRLTVT.

Only a few counts were recorded for this clone. This sequence joins TRBV3-1 (or the pseudogene TRBV3-2) and TRBJ2-5, with D possibly TRBD1 on 8 matching bases. Trimming shortened V by 4 bases and J by 5 bases, and 17 bases separated the two germline ends. This CDR3 is 15 amino acids long. Germline lookup yields CDR1 LGHDT and CDR2 YNNKEL (reference sequence). The CDR3 here is CASSRLQGGWETQYF. For the CDR3, the DNA is TGTGCCAGCAGCCGTCTACAGGGGGGGTGGGAGACCCAGTACTTC.

CDR3 in amino acids: CASSLDRTNGYTF. CDR3 DNA sequence: TGTGCCAGCAGCTTGGACAGGACTAACGGCTACACCTTC. This chain uses TRBV7-2 with TRBJ1-2; 7 bases are a match to TRBD1. V trimming: 3 bases; J trimming: 8 bases; junction bases outside the gene matches: 6. This CDR3 comprises 13 residues. CDR1 is SGHTA and CDR2 is FQGNSA in the germline V gene.

This chain connects TRBV5-8 to TRBJ2-5, with D maybe TRBD1 (6 bases). Germline loops: CDR1 SGHTS, CDR2 YDEGEE. The CDR3 has 15 amino acids. Trimming shortened V by 0 bases and J by 4 bases, and 13 bases separated the two germline ends. CDR3 nucleotide sequence: TGTGCCAGCAGCTTGGTACAGGGAATGGGAGAGACCCAGTACTTC. This gives the protein CASSLVQGMGETQYF.

The chain links TRBV6-2 or TRBV6-3 to TRBJ1-2; D perhaps matches TRBD1 (5 bases). With 0 bases removed from V and 8 bases from J, the gap between germline ends came to 10 bases. The germline CDR1 and CDR2 sequences are MNHEY and SVGEGT. The CDR3 length is 13 residues. The CDR3 nucleotides read TGTGCCAGCAGTTACTCGACCAGGGTAGGCTACACCTTC. It encodes CASSYSTRVGYTF.

V gene TRBV6-5 combines with J gene TRBJ1-1, with D maybe TRBD1 (6 bases). The CDR3 totals 16 residues. Germline V gene lookup returns CDR1 MNHEY and CDR2 SVGAGI. Trimming took off 0 bases at V and 4 bases at J, with 15 bases between the two ends. CDR3 protein: CASSYSIYRAGTEAFF. The CDR3 DNA sequence: TGTGCCAGCAGTTACTCGATATACAGGGCGGGCACTGAAGCTTTCTTT.

The gene calls are TRBV19 and TRBJ1-3; no reliable D call. The CDR3 consists of 13 residues. Trimming stripped 4 bases from V and 4 bases from J, with 8 bases between. Germline V gives CDR1 LNHDA, CDR2 SQIVND (reference sequence). The CDR3 sequence is CASSNNAGNTIYF. In DNA form, the CDR3 reads TGTGCCAGTAGTAACAACGCAGGAAACACCATATATTTT.

The chain employs TRBV13 and TRBJ1-3; weak D call: TRBD1 (6 bases). The V gene lost 2 bases and the J gene lost 9 bases, with 11 bases spanning the gap. Germline V gene sequence: CDR1 PRHDT, CDR2 FYEKMQ (reference sequence). CDR3 length: 13 amino acids. CDR3 bases: TGTGCCAGCAGCTTAAACAGGGCAGGCACCATATATTTT. Translating it yields CASSLNRAGTIYF.

The CDR3 DNA reads TGTGCCAGTAGTTTCCCCGGGGGACAGTCCTACGAGCAGTACTTC. As protein: CASSFPGGQSYEQYF. V usage is TRBV19 and J usage is TRBJ2-7; the D gene is possibly TRBD1 (7 bases). The ends were cut back, 5 bases at V and 1 base at J, with 15 bases in the middle. CDR3 size: 15 residues. Germline loops: CDR1 LNHDA, CDR2 SQIVND (reference sequence).

The V call is TRBV11-2, the J call TRBJ2-7; D may be TRBD1 (7 bases). Germline-derived CDR1 and CDR2 are SGHAT and FQNNGV. Trimming took 1 base from V and 6 from J, leaving 10 bases between them. The CDR3 is 13 amino acids. This CDR3 reads CASSLGQGLEQYF. The DNA of the CDR3 is TGTGCCAGCAGCTTAGGACAGGGACTCGAGCAGTACTTC.

The rearrangement joins TRBV11-2 to TRBJ2-3, with TRBD2 matching 8 bases. The CDR3 has 15 amino acids. V shed 6 bases and J 6 bases; nucleotides not matched to a gene: 11. Germline V lookup: CDR1 SGHAT, CDR2 FQNNGV. This CDR3 reads CASRPGLGVFDTQYF. CDR3 sequence (DNA): TGTGCCAGCAGACCGGGACTAGGAGTTTTTGATACGCAGTATTTT. The full variable domain, rest sourced from reference TRBV11-2 and TRBJ2-3, is EAGVAQSPRYKIIEKRQSVAFWCNPISGHATLYWYQQILGQGPKLLIQFQNNGVVDDSQLPKDRFSAERLKGVDSTLKIQPAKLEDSAVYLCASRPGLGVFDTQYFGPGTRLTVL.

This clone was seen once. The J gene is TRBJ2-7, the V gene TRBV5-4, with a tentative D call TRBD1 (7 bases). Germline assignment: CDR1 SGHNT and CDR2 YYREEE (reference sequence). Deletions cut 2 bases from V and 2 bases from J, with 14 bases between. The length of the CDR3 is 15 residues. As DNA, the CDR3 is TGTGCCAGCAGCTTTGGAGGGGGCGATACCTACGAGCAGTACTTC. Residues: CASSFGGGDTYEQYF.

This sequence joins TRBV28 and TRBJ1-5; D is undetermined. The V and J ends lost 6 bases and 5 bases respectively, with 20 bases between them. The length of the CDR3 is 16 residues. Germline V gene lookup returns CDR1 MDHEN and CDR2 SYDVKM. CDR3 sequence: CASSDLPQRRDQPQHF. The CDR3 nucleotides read TGTGCCAGCAGCGACCTCCCACAGAGGAGGGATCAGCCCCAGCATTTT.

V gene TRBV18 combines with J gene TRBJ1-2, with TRBD1 identical over 7 bases. This CDR3 comprises 14 residues. V lost 6 bases, J lost 3 bases, and 7 bases stayed unmatched. Germline V gene lookup returns CDR1 KGHSH and CDR2 LQKENI. CDR3 amino acids: CASSESGGHYGYTF. The CDR3 DNA follows: TGTGCCAGCTCGGAATCAGGGGGTCACTATGGCTACACCTTC.